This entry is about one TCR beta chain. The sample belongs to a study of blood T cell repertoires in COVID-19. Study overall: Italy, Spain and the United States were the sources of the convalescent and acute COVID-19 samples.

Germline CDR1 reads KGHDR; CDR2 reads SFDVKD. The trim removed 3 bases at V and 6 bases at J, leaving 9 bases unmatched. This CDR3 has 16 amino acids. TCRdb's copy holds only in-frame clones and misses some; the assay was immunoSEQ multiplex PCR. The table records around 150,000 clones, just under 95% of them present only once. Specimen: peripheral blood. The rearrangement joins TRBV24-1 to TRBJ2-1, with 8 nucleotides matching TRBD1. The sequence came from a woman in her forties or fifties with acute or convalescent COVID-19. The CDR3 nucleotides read TGTGCCACCAGTGATCTCCCAGGGGGCCTGGGCAATGAGCAGTTCTTC. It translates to CATSDLPGGLGNEQFF.